These T cell receptor beta chains were read from a single sample in a study of blood T cells in healthy people across ages. Each CDR3 protein gets one entry after TCRdb re-called the 5' RACE reads with MiXCR. The table shows 550,000 to 600,000 distinct CDR3 sequences, with 25% to 30% occurring only once. Sequencing was carried out using blood. These receptors originate from a woman between 65 and 79 years old in good health. Each CDR3 is given with its conserved first and last residue. The D gene is left open where the match is weak. The size of a clone is reported for some rows only, either as once, few or many, or as a class for expanded clones.

J gene: TRBJ2-3
D gene: .
V gene: TRBV6-5
clone size: few
CDR3 DNA: TGTGCCAGCAGTACCCGACAGGTTACCACAGATACGCAGTATTTT
CDR3 protein: CASSTRQVTTDTQYF

J gene: TRBJ2-7
D gene: .
V gene: TRBV9
clone size: few
CDR3 DNA: TGTGCCAGCAGCGTTACCAGCGGCTCCTACGAGCAGTACTTC
CDR3 protein: CASSVTSGSYEQYF

J gene: TRBJ2-5
D gene: .
V gene: TRBV7-9
clone size: .
CDR3 DNA: TGTGCCAGCAGCTTAGCGGGCCCACCGAACTTC
CDR3 protein: CASSLAGPPNF

J gene: TRBJ2-2
D gene: TRBD1
V gene: TRBV5-1
clone size: few
CDR3 DNA: TGCGCCAGCAGCTTGGGGGACAGGGACTCCGGGGAGCTGTTTTTT
CDR3 protein: CASSLGDRDSGELFF

J gene: TRBJ2-7
D gene: TRBD1
V gene: TRBV5-1
clone size: .
CDR3 DNA: TGCGCCAGCAGCTCGGATATACCGGGACAGAATTCTAAGGAGTACTTC
CDR3 protein: CASSSDIPGQNSKEYF

J gene: TRBJ2-7
D gene: TRBD2
V gene: TRBV7-2
clone size: many
CDR3 DNA: TGTGCCAGCAGAGCGGGGGGGCCGGGAGAGCAGTACTTC
CDR3 protein: CASRAGGPGEQYF

J gene: TRBJ2-3
D gene: TRBD2
V gene: TRBV3-1
clone size: few
CDR3 DNA: TGTGCCAGCAGCCAGGACTTGTGGTCCCGGGGACTAGCGGGCCACACAGATACGCAGTATTTT
CDR3 protein: CASSQDLWSRGLAGHTDTQYF

J gene: TRBJ2-7
D gene: TRBD2
V gene: TRBV27
clone size: .
CDR3 DNA: TGTGCCAGCAGTTTACGCGGGACTAGCGGCTACGAGCAGTACTTC
CDR3 protein: CASSLRGTSGYEQYF

J gene: TRBJ2-1
D gene: TRBD1
V gene: TRBV20-1
clone size: .
CDR3 DNA: TGCAGTGCTACCCGACAGGGGGGCTCCTACAATGAGCAGTTCTTC
CDR3 protein: CSATRQGGSYNEQFF

J gene: TRBJ1-2
D gene: TRBD1
V gene: TRBV24-1
clone size: few
CDR3 DNA: TGTGCCACCAGTGATGGTCAGGGGGATGGCTACACCTTC
CDR3 protein: CATSDGQGDGYTF

J gene: TRBJ2-7
D gene: TRBD1
V gene: TRBV28
clone size: many
CDR3 DNA: TGTGCCAGCAGCTACATAATAGGACAGGGGGTACATTACGAGCAGTACTTC
CDR3 protein: CASSYIIGQGVHYEQYF

J gene: TRBJ2-4
D gene: .
V gene: TRBV5-1
clone size: .
CDR3 DNA: TGCGCCAGCAGCTTGGCGGTATCCGGTGAGAACATTCAGTACTTC
CDR3 protein: CASSLAVSGENIQYF

J gene: TRBJ2-5
D gene: .
V gene: TRBV4-3
clone size: few
CDR3 DNA: TGCGCCAGCAGCCAACTAGCGTGGGAGACCCAGTACTTC
CDR3 protein: CASSQLAWETQYF

J gene: TRBJ2-7
D gene: TRBD2
V gene: TRBV7-2
clone size: .
CDR3 DNA: TGTGCCAGCAGCTTAGTGGAAGCGGGGGGGCTCGAGCAGTACTTC
CDR3 protein: CASSLVEAGGLEQYF

J gene: TRBJ2-2
D gene: .
V gene: TRBV3-1
clone size: once
CDR3 DNA: TGTGCCAGCAGCTTTCAAGGAAGACCGAACACCGGGGAGCTGTTTTTT
CDR3 protein: CASSFQGRPNTGELFF

J gene: TRBJ2-5
D gene: TRBD2
V gene: TRBV5-1
clone size: few
CDR3 DNA: TGCGCCAGCAGCCGTATTAACTCAGCGGGGGGGTCGGAGACCCAGTACTTC
CDR3 protein: CASSRINSAGGSETQYF

J gene: TRBJ2-1
D gene: .
V gene: TRBV24-1
clone size: .
CDR3 DNA: TGTGCCACCAGTGACCCATCCTTCTACAATGAGCAGTTCTTC
CDR3 protein: CATSDPSFYNEQFF

J gene: TRBJ1-6
D gene: .
V gene: TRBV6-1
clone size: .
CDR3 DNA: TGTGCCAGCAGTGAATTGAGTTCACCCCTCCACTTT
CDR3 protein: CASSELSSPLHF

J gene: TRBJ1-5
D gene: .
V gene: TRBV7-2
clone size: many
CDR3 DNA: TGTGCCAGCAGCAGCTCGGATCAGCCCCAGCATTTT
CDR3 protein: CASSSSDQPQHF

J gene: TRBJ2-1
D gene: .
V gene: TRBV7-2
clone size: .
CDR3 DNA: TGTGCCAGCAGCTTAGGTGGCCGAAACTACAATGAGCAGTTCTTC
CDR3 protein: CASSLGGRNYNEQFF

J gene: TRBJ2-3
D gene: .
V gene: TRBV5-1
clone size: .
CDR3 DNA: TGCACCAGCAGCCCTTTTGGTGATACGCAGTATTTT
CDR3 protein: CTSSPFGDTQYF

J gene: TRBJ1-5
D gene: TRBD1
V gene: TRBV10-3
clone size: .
CDR3 DNA: TGTGCCATCAATAGGGGGCCTTATTGGCCCCAGCATTTT
CDR3 protein: CAINRGPYWPQHF

J gene: TRBJ2-2
D gene: TRBD2
V gene: TRBV3-1
clone size: .
CDR3 DNA: TGTGCCAGCAGCCCACGGGGGGTCACCGGGGAGCTGTTTTTT
CDR3 protein: CASSPRGVTGELFF

J gene: TRBJ2-1
D gene: .
V gene: TRBV7-9
clone size: few
CDR3 DNA: TGTGCCAGCAGCTTAGGGACATCTCGCAATGAGCAGTTCTTC
CDR3 protein: CASSLGTSRNEQFF

J gene: TRBJ2-7
D gene: .
V gene: TRBV7-2
clone size: few
CDR3 DNA: TGTGCCGGCAGCTTAGCGGTTAAGGGTATATACGAGCAGTACTTC
CDR3 protein: CAGSLAVKGIYEQYF

J gene: TRBJ1-2
D gene: TRBD1
V gene: TRBV2
clone size: .
CDR3 DNA: TGTGCCAGCAGTGGGGGACAGGGCAGGAGGCGTTGCACCTTC
CDR3 protein: CASSGGQGRRRCTF

J gene: TRBJ2-4
D gene: .
V gene: TRBV6-5
clone size: many
CDR3 DNA: TGTGCCAGCAGCCCCACGCGGCGGGGAAAAAACATTCAGTACTTC
CDR3 protein: CASSPTRRGKNIQYF

J gene: TRBJ1-5
D gene: .
V gene: TRBV6-2/TRBV6-3
clone size: .
CDR3 DNA: TGTGCCAGCAGTTCCCGACAGTACAATCAGCCCCAGCATTTT
CDR3 protein: CASSSRQYNQPQHF

J gene: TRBJ2-5
D gene: .
V gene: TRBV24-1
clone size: few
CDR3 DNA: TGTGCCACCAGTGACCCAGGGACGTTTCAAGAGACCCAGTACTTC
CDR3 protein: CATSDPGTFQETQYF

J gene: TRBJ1-2
D gene: .
V gene: TRBV12-3/TRBV12-4
clone size: few
CDR3 DNA: TGTGCCAGCAGTGATACAGGGTCCTATGGCTACACCTTC
CDR3 protein: CASSDTGSYGYTF

J gene: TRBJ1-1
D gene: .
V gene: TRBV20-1
clone size: once
CDR3 DNA: TGCAGTGCTAGGATCAAGGACACTGAAGCTTTCTTT
CDR3 protein: CSARIKDTEAFF

J gene: TRBJ2-4
D gene: TRBD2
V gene: TRBV5-1
clone size: few
CDR3 DNA: TGCGCCAGCAGTCGCGGAACCGGGACTAGCGGGGAGGGCATTCAGTACTTC
CDR3 protein: CASSRGTGTSGEGIQYF

J gene: TRBJ2-7
D gene: .
V gene: TRBV7-2
clone size: .
CDR3 DNA: TGTGCCAGCGGCTTAACAGGATACGAGCAGTACTTC
CDR3 protein: CASGLTGYEQYF

J gene: TRBJ1-2
D gene: TRBD1
V gene: TRBV19
clone size: few
CDR3 DNA: TGTGCCAGTCCTCCTTTTGGACAGGCCTTCTATGGCTACACCTTC
CDR3 protein: CASPPFGQAFYGYTF

J gene: TRBJ1-3
D gene: .
V gene: TRBV15
clone size: .
CDR3 DNA: TGTGCCACCAGCAGAGAAAACTCTGGAAACACCATATATTTT
CDR3 protein: CATSRENSGNTIYF

J gene: TRBJ2-1
D gene: .
V gene: TRBV6-2/TRBV6-3
clone size: once
CDR3 DNA: TGTGCCAGCAGTTTATACCACGGGACACCACATGAGCAGTTCTTC
CDR3 protein: CASSLYHGTPHEQFF

J gene: TRBJ1-2
D gene: TRBD1
V gene: TRBV13
clone size: few
CDR3 DNA: TGTGCCAGCAGCTTAGGGACAGGGAAGTATGGCTACACCTTC
CDR3 protein: CASSLGTGKYGYTF

J gene: TRBJ2-4
D gene: TRBD1
V gene: TRBV6-2/TRBV6-3
clone size: .
CDR3 DNA: TGTGCCAGCAGTTACTCGTTCGGGACAGGGACCAAAAACATTCAGTACTTC
CDR3 protein: CASSYSFGTGTKNIQYF

J gene: TRBJ2-6
D gene: TRBD1
V gene: TRBV7-2
clone size: few
CDR3 DNA: TGTGCCAGCAGCCTCAATCCGGGGACAGGGTTCTCTGGGGCCAACGTCCTGGCTTTC
CDR3 protein: CASSLNPGTGFSGANVLAF

J gene: TRBJ1-4
D gene: .
V gene: TRBV18
clone size: few
CDR3 DNA: TGTGCCAGCTCACCACCAGGACGGGGTGAAAAACTGTTTTTT
CDR3 protein: CASSPPGRGEKLFF

J gene: TRBJ2-2
D gene: .
V gene: TRBV4-1
clone size: few
CDR3 DNA: TGCGCCAGCGGCCACAGGGCCTTGAACACCGGGGAGCTGTTTTTT
CDR3 protein: CASGHRALNTGELFF

J gene: TRBJ2-7
D gene: .
V gene: TRBV25-1
clone size: few
CDR3 DNA: TGTGCCAGCAGTGAAGTCGGGGGGCCCTACGAGCGGTACTTC
CDR3 protein: CASSEVGGPYERYF

J gene: TRBJ1-1
D gene: .
V gene: TRBV7-2
clone size: .
CDR3 DNA: TGTGCCGGCAGCTTAGATCGGGTCACTGAAGCTTTCTTT
CDR3 protein: CAGSLDRVTEAFF

J gene: TRBJ1-4
D gene: TRBD1
V gene: TRBV12-3/TRBV12-4
clone size: few
CDR3 DNA: TGTGCCAGCAGACCCGGGACAGACTATGAAAAACTGTTTTTT
CDR3 protein: CASRPGTDYEKLFF

J gene: TRBJ1-4
D gene: .
V gene: TRBV12-3/TRBV12-4
clone size: few
CDR3 DNA: TGTGCCAGCAGTTTACGGGGGCGTCCTGGGTCCGAAAAACTGTTTTTT
CDR3 protein: CASSLRGRPGSEKLFF

J gene: TRBJ2-5
D gene: TRBD1
V gene: TRBV24-1
clone size: .
CDR3 DNA: TGTGCCACCACCAACCTACGACAGGGACAACAAGAGACCCAGTACTTC
CDR3 protein: CATTNLRQGQQETQYF

J gene: TRBJ1-3
D gene: TRBD1
V gene: TRBV5-1
clone size: .
CDR3 DNA: TGCGCCAGCAGCTTCGGATCCGGGGACAGGGGTTTGAACACCATATATTTT
CDR3 protein: CASSFGSGDRGLNTIYF

J gene: TRBJ1-4
D gene: .
V gene: TRBV5-1
clone size: .
CDR3 DNA: TGCGCCAGCAGCTCCGACAGCACAAATGAAAAACTGTTTTTT
CDR3 protein: CASSSDSTNEKLFF